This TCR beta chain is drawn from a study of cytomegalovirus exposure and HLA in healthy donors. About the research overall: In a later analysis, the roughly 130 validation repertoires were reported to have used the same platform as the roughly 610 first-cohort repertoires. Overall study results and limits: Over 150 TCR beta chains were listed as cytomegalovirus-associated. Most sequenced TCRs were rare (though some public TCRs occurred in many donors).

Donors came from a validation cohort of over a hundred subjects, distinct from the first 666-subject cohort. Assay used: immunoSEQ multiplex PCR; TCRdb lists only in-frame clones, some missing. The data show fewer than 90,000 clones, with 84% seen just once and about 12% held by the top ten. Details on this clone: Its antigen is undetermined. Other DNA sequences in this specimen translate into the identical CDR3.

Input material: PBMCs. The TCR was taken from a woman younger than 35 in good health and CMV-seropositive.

The CDR3 region is CASRRQGGNQPQHF. DNA of the CDR3: TGTGCCAGTAGGCGACAGGGGGGTAATCAGCCCCAGCATTTT. The gene calls are TRBV19 and TRBJ1-5; 9 bases match TRBD1. The CDR3 has 14 amino acids. From germline, CDR1 is LNHDA and CDR2 SQIVND (reference sequence). The V segment lost 6 bases and the J segment 4 bases; nucleotides outside the gene matches: 4.